The next 20 T cell receptor beta chains were all read from a single sample in a study of T cell clonality in common variable immunodeficiency. Whole-study results and caveats: In common variable immunodeficiency, TCR beta chains reportedly carried fewer deletions and N-nucleotide insertions.

These receptors lack a known antigen. Assay used: immunoSEQ multiplex PCR; TCRdb lists only in-frame clones, some missing. In total the sample includes about 33,000 clones, none of them seen once. The sample consisted of peripheral blood mononuclear cells. Every receptor here comes from a human donor with common variable immunodeficiency.

This clone appeared many times. Sequencing ends 3 residues short of the CDR3 end; the germline J gene provides the rest. The V gene is TRBV12-3 or TRBV12-4, the J gene TRBJ1-2; D gene unclear. This CDR3 is 15 amino acids long. V lost 5 bases and J 1 base, leaving 14 bases between the germline ends. The CDR3 protein is CASSPDVGFNYGYTF. Partial CDR3 DNA: TGTGCCAGCAGTCCAGACGTAGGGTTTAACTATGGC.

The table lists this clone with a few counts. The CDR3 extends 3 residues past the end of the read, so its final part is completed from the germline J gene. Other DNA sequences in this specimen translate into the identical CDR3. The V call is TRBV11-1, the J call TRBJ2-1, with 10 bases matching TRBD1. The germline V gene encodes CDR1 SGHAT and CDR2 FQDESV (reference sequence). The CDR3 contains 14 residues. Trimming removed 2 bases from V and 7 bases from J; junction bases left unmatched: 2. Incomplete CDR3 DNA: TGTGCCAGCAGCTTACGGACAGGGGGTAATGAG. Translated: CASSLRTGGNE. The whole CDR3 is CASSLRTGGNEQFF.

This clone occurred many times. The read falls 3 residues short of the CDR3 end, and the missing part is taken from the germline J gene. The rearrangement joins TRBV20-1 to TRBJ1-6; D may be TRBD1 (5 bases). This CDR3 spans 12 amino acids. Germline V gene data show CDR1 as DFQATT and CDR2 as SNEGSKA (reference sequence). Trimming took 2 bases from V and 7 from J, leaving 6 bases between them. The part of the CDR3 DNA that was read is TGCAGTGCTAGAAAGGGGAATTCACCC. Translated: CSARKGNSP. In full, the CDR3 is CSARKGNSPLHF.

This clone has only a few counts. The sequence runs out 3 residues before the end of the CDR3; the remainder is reconstructed from the germline J gene. The V gene is TRBV6-1, the J gene TRBJ2-5, with a possible D match to TRBD2 (5 bases). Germline-derived CDR1 and CDR2 are MNHNS and SASEGT. This CDR3 has 14 residues. The V end lost 1 base, the J end lost 5 bases, and 11 bases lay between the germline ends. CDR3 region: CASSEVETGETQYF. The sequenced part of the CDR3 DNA is TGTGCCAGCAGTGAAGTGGAGACGGGGGAGACC.

A word on this clone: The read ends 3 residues before the CDR3 terminus; that terminus is restored from the germline J gene. The rearrangement uses TRBV2 and TRBJ2-5; D may be TRBD2 (5 bases). Trimming took 7 bases from V and 1 from J, leaving 13 bases between them. The germline CDR1 and CDR2 sequences are SNHLY and FYNNEI. The CDR3 runs 14 residues. CDR3 sequence reads: CASKIRGAQETQYF. The CDR3 bases that were read are TGTGCCAGCAAGATTCGGGGAGCCCAAGAGACC.

This clone was seen a handful of times. Sequencing ends 3 residues short of the CDR3 end; the germline J gene provides the rest. This chain joins TRBV30 and TRBJ1-1; TRBD1 is a possible D gene (5 bases). The CDR3 has 16 amino acids. Germline V lookup: CDR1 GTSNPN, CDR2 SVGIG (reference sequence). V dropped 1 base and J dropped 0 bases, with 15 bases sitting between them. The covered CDR3 bases are TGTGCCTGGAGTGCCGGTGACCTCAGGGTGAACACTGAA. Protein sequence: CAWSAGDLRVNTE. The full-length CDR3 reads as CAWSAGDLRVNTEAFF.

CDR3 DNA (partial): TGTGCCAGCAGGGCGACAGGGTCCACCGGGGAG. This encodes CASRATGSTGE. The complete CDR3 reads CASRATGSTGELFF. The chain uses TRBV2 and TRBJ2-2, with 7 positions matching TRBD1. Read coverage stops 3 residues before the CDR3 terminus; the germline J gene supplies the remainder. Per the germline V gene, CDR1 is SNHLY and CDR2 is FYNNEI. The V gene end was trimmed by 6 bases and the J gene end by 4 bases; junction bases not matched to a gene: 5. The CDR3 extends over 14 amino acids. The whole variable domain, remainder taken from reference TRBV2 and TRBJ2-2, is EPEVTQTPSHQVTQMGQEVILRCVPISNHLYFYWYRQILGQKVEFLVSFYNNEISEKSEIFDDQFSVERPDGSNFTLKIRSTKLEDSAMYFCASRATGSTGELFFGEGSRLTVL.

The table lists this clone with a few counts. The read ends 3 residues before the CDR3 terminus; that terminus is restored from the germline J gene. The chain carries TRBV7-2 and TRBJ2-1, with D maybe TRBD2 (7 bases). Trimming stripped 0 bases from V and 8 bases from J, with 11 bases between. The germline CDR1 and CDR2 sequences are SGHTA and FQGNSA. CDR3 length: 14 residues. The CDR3 spells CASSLAGGPHEQFF. The sequenced part of the CDR3 DNA is TGTGCCAGCAGCTTAGCGGGGGGGCCGCATGAG.

This clone was found a few times. Coverage ceases 3 residues before the CDR3 finishes, and the germline J gene fills in the end. The V and J genes are TRBV30 and TRBJ1-1; TRBD1 agrees at 9 bases. The V gene's germline CDR1 is GTSNPN and CDR2 SVGIG (reference sequence). There are 18 residues in the CDR3. V lost 4 bases, J lost 0 bases, and 15 bases stayed unmatched. The DNA read from the CDR3 is TGTGCCTGGATCCCTCCCCACAGGGGGCGGGGGCTGAACACTGAA. Translated, it gives CAWIPPHRGRGLNTE. The entire CDR3 is CAWIPPHRGRGLNTEAFF.

This clone was seen a few times. The CDR3 end is not reached by the read, which stops 3 residues before it; the germline J gene fills it in. The chain uses TRBV6-2 or TRBV6-3 and TRBJ1-5, with 12 positions matching TRBD1. The V segment lost 4 bases and the J segment 2 bases; nucleotides outside the gene matches: 6. Germline CDR1 MNHEY, CDR2 SVGEGT. The CDR3 runs to 17 residues. The CDR3 bases that were read are TGTGCCAGCAGTTCCCCGGGACAGGGGGCGGGCAATCAGCCC. This gives the protein CASSSPGQGAGNQP. From start to end, the CDR3 is CASSSPGQGAGNQPQHF.

The table lists this clone with many counts. Coverage ceases 3 residues before the CDR3 finishes, and the germline J gene fills in the end. The chain uses TRBV5-1 and TRBJ1-1; D ambiguous. V gave up 3 bases and J gave up 0 bases, with 9 bases separating them. There are 14 residues in the CDR3. The V gene's germline CDR1 is SGHRS and CDR2 YFSETQ. The sequenced CDR3 bases are TGCGCCAGCAGCTCTGGACTGATGAACACTGAA. It specifies CASSSGLMNTE. The whole CDR3 sequence reads CASSSGLMNTEAFF. Full variable domain (outside the CDR3, taken from reference TRBV5-1 and TRBJ1-1): KAGVTQTPRYLIKTRGQQVTLSCSPISGHRSVSWYQQTPGQGLQFLFEYFSETQRNKGNFPGRFSGRQFSNSRSEMNVSTLELGDSALYLCASSSGLMNTEAFFGQGTRLTVV.

A remark on this clone: One junction end does not reproduce the germline sequence, and a read error may be involved. The read ends 3 residues shy of where the CDR3 ends; the end is completed using the germline J gene. The chain combines TRBV19 with TRBJ1-5; D is perhaps TRBD1 (5 bases). This CDR3 has 18 amino acids. Looked up from germline, CDR1 is LNHDA and CDR2 is SQIVND (reference sequence). The DNA read from the CDR3 is TGTGCCAGTGGTATTTTTAGGGGCTGGGGGGATAGCAAGCAGCCC. Protein product: CASGIFRGWGDSKQP. Given in full, the CDR3 is CASGIFRGWGDSKQPQHF.

This clone was recorded many times. The CDR3 goes on 3 residues after the read ends, and that part is filled in from the germline J gene. The V gene is TRBV19, the J gene TRBJ2-2; no definite D call. Germline V gene lookup returns CDR1 LNHDA and CDR2 SQIVND (reference sequence). This CDR3 contains 11 residues. Trimming cost V 8 bases and J 2 bases, with 3 bases left between them. The CDR3 bases that were read are TGTGCCAGTCTTAACACCGGGGAG. It translates to CASLNTGE. The full CDR3 sequence reads CASLNTGELFF.

In this sample, this clone turned up many times. Coverage ceases 3 residues before the CDR3 finishes, and the germline J gene fills in the end. This chain uses TRBV5-1 with TRBJ2-2, with 11 positions matching TRBD2. Germline CDR1 SGHRS, CDR2 YFSETQ. V trimming: 0 bases; J trimming: 5 bases; junction bases outside the gene matches: 3. This CDR3 has 16 amino acids. The CDR3 spells CASSLVASGGTGELFF. CDR3 DNA (partial): TGCGCCAGCAGCTTGGTGGCTAGCGGGGGGACCGGGGAG.

This clone was detected only a few times. The sequence runs out 3 residues before the end of the CDR3; the remainder is reconstructed from the germline J gene. The rearrangement joins TRBV6-2 or TRBV6-3 to TRBJ2-7; D perhaps matches TRBD2 (5 bases). CDR3 size: 12 residues. Germline V gene lookup returns CDR1 MNHEY and CDR2 SVGEGT. The V end was cut by 8 bases, the J end by 2 bases, with 10 bases between. The CDR3: CASAKRAYEQYF. CDR3 DNA (partial): TGTGCCAGCGCGAAGAGGGCCTACGAG.

This clone was recorded at least ten times. Sequencing ends 3 residues short of the CDR3 end; the germline J gene provides the rest. V and J are TRBV19 and TRBJ2-3, with 8 bases aligning to TRBD2. J lost 2 bases, V lost 5 bases, and 12 bases had no gene match. Germline V lookup: CDR1 LNHDA, CDR2 SQIVND (reference sequence). CDR3 length: 17 amino acids. CDR3 loop: CASSVSSAGGLTDTQYF. Incomplete CDR3 DNA: TGTGCCAGTAGTGTCTCCTCGGCGGGGGGCCTCACAGATACG. Full variable domain (outside the CDR3, taken from reference TRBV19 and TRBJ2-3): DGGITQSPKYLFRKEGQNVTLSCEQNLNHDAMYWYRQDPGQGLRLIYYSQIVNDFQKGDIAEGYSVSREKKESFPLTVTSAQKNPTAFYLCASSVSSAGGLTDTQYFGPGTRLTVL.

As to this clone: The CDR3 end falls 3 residues outside the read, so it is completed with the germline J gene. The chain has TRBV2 and TRBJ2-6; TRBD1 is a possible D gene (5 bases). This CDR3 comprises 15 residues. Germline CDR1 reads SNHLY; CDR2 reads FYNNEI. The V end was cut by 5 bases, the J end by 2 bases, with 10 bases between. Incomplete CDR3 DNA: TGTGCCAGCAGTATCGACAGCCCTGGGGCCAACGTC. It translates to CASSIDSPGANV. The whole CDR3 protein reads CASSIDSPGANVLTF.

This clone was recorded at least ten times. The read terminates 3 residues before the CDR3 end, so the remaining end is supplied by the germline J gene. V is TRBV20-1 and J is TRBJ1-5; perhaps TRBD1 as D (5 bases). CDR3 length: 12 residues. From germline, CDR1 is DFQATT and CDR2 SNEGSKA (reference sequence). Between the trimmed V and J ends, which lost 7 bases and 7 bases, there was a span of 14 bases. CDR3 loop: CSVQGGVQPQHF. The CDR3 bases that were read are TGCAGTGTCCAGGGAGGGGTCCAGCCC.

The CDR3 DNA, read in part, is TGTGCCAGCAGCCCTAATCAGGGGCGTTTCGATGAA. Translating it yields CASSPNQGRFDE. The full CDR3 sequence reads CASSPNQGRFDEAFF. This chain links TRBV7-9 with TRBJ1-1; D perhaps matches TRBD1 (6 bases). The CDR3 end is not reached by the read, which stops 3 residues before it; the germline J gene fills it in. This CDR3 comprises 15 residues. Trimming took off 5 bases at V and 7 bases at J, with 20 bases between the two ends. The germline CDR1 and CDR2 sequences are SEHNR and FQNEAQ (reference sequence).

In this sample, this clone turned up a few times. The CDR3 goes on 3 residues after the read ends, and that part is filled in from the germline J gene. This chain links TRBV2 with TRBJ1-2, with D unresolved. This CDR3 is 12 amino acids long. V was shortened by 6 bases and J by 2 bases, with 7 bases between the two germline ends. The germline V gene encodes CDR1 SNHLY and CDR2 FYNNEI. CDR3 region: CASRANNYGYTF. Partial CDR3 DNA: TGTGCCAGCAGGGCCAACAACTATGGC.